Shown below are 24 T cell receptor beta chains from a single sample sequenced in a study of blood T cell repertoires in COVID-19. TCRdb keeps only in-frame clones here, not all; method: immunoSEQ multiplex PCR. The data show 200,000 or so clones, roughly 80% seen once. Specimen: peripheral blood. These receptors were taken from a man between 60 and 70 years old with active or convalescent COVID-19.

V gene TRBV30 combines with J gene TRBJ2-3; TRBD2 matches 9 bases. Looked up from germline, CDR1 is GTSNPN and CDR2 is SVGIG (reference sequence). V dropped 4 bases and J dropped 7; count of bases not matched to a gene: 6. The length of the CDR3 is 13 residues. Here the CDR3 reads CAWTVAGGNTQYF. CDR3 coding DNA: TGTGCCTGGACGGTTGCGGGAGGGAATACGCAGTATTTT.

V gene TRBV4-3 combines with J gene TRBJ1-1; 8 bases fit TRBD1. The CDR3 extends over 13 amino acids. The germline V gene encodes CDR1 LGHNA and CDR2 YSLEER. Losses at the gene ends were 4 bases for V and 7 bases for J; bases not matched to a gene: 5. In nucleotides, the CDR3 is TGCGCCAGCAGCCCTGCCGGACAGGGTGAAGCTTTCTTT. The encoded protein is CASSPAGQGEAFF.

The chain links TRBV29-1 to TRBJ1-2, with 7 bases identical to TRBD1. This CDR3 is built from 13 residues. The V and J ends lost 7 bases and 4 bases, in that order; junction bases with no gene match: 9. The germline V gene encodes CDR1 SQVTM and CDR2 ANQGSEA. CDR3 amino acids: CSASQGVGYGYTF. CDR3 coding DNA: TGCAGCGCCTCGCAGGGGGTGGGCTATGGCTACACCTTC.

Only one count was recorded for this clone. The V and J genes are TRBV28 and TRBJ2-1, with D possibly matching TRBD2 (5 bases). The CDR3 has 15 residues. Germline loops: CDR1 MDHEN, CDR2 SYDVKM. V was trimmed by 5 bases and J by 7 bases, leaving 18 bases between them. CDR3 coding DNA: TGTGCCAGCAGTCGGGAACTCCGAGCCGGGAATGAGCAGTTCTTC. Translating gives CASSRELRAGNEQFF.

The chain links TRBV3-1 (or the pseudogene TRBV3-2) to TRBJ2-7; TRBD1 matches at 9 bases. The ends lost 4 bases at V and 2 bases at J; junction bases unmatched: 3. This CDR3 is 14 amino acids long. The germline V gene has CDR1 LGHDT and CDR2 YNNKEL (reference sequence). The CDR3 coding sequence is TGTGCCAGCAGCCGAGGGACAGGGACCTACGAGCAGTACTTC. Translating gives CASSRGTGTYEQYF.

This chain connects TRBV28 to TRBJ2-7; 7 nucleotides agree with TRBD1. In germline, CDR1 is MDHEN, CDR2 SYDVKM. With 5 bases clipped from V and 1 base from J, the junction kept 8 bases outside the gene matches. This CDR3 is built from 15 residues. The CDR3 sequence is CASSGTGDGSYEQYF. The CDR3 nucleotides read TGTGCCAGCAGTGGTACAGGGGACGGTTCCTACGAGCAGTACTTC.

The chain is built from TRBV5-5 and TRBJ2-7; 8 nucleotides match TRBD2. Germline lookup yields CDR1 SGHKS and CDR2 YYEKEE (reference sequence). The CDR3 is made up of 15 amino acids. V was clipped by 4 bases and J by 1 base; unmatched bases: 7. The DNA for the CDR3 is TGTGCCAGCAGCCGGGGGGTAGCGGGATCCTACGAGCAGTACTTC. This encodes CASSRGVAGSYEQYF.

The chain recombines TRBV4-2 with TRBJ1-5, with 8 bases fitting TRBD1. CDR1 and CDR2 (germline): LGHNA, YNFKEQ. V lost 1 base, J lost 7 bases, and 6 bases stayed unmatched. The length of the CDR3 is 15 residues. CDR3 residues: CASSQVAGGEQPQHF. The CDR3 nucleotides read TGTGCCAGCAGCCAAGTCGCAGGGGGCGAGCAGCCCCAGCATTTT.

The chain is built from TRBV7-2 and TRBJ2-2; perhaps TRBD2 as D (6 bases). This CDR3 has 15 residues. CDR1 and CDR2 from the germline V gene are SGHTA and FQGNSA. Trimming removed 7 bases at V and 4 bases at J, with 16 bases between. CDR3 DNA sequence: TGTGCCAGCACCCTGGCGGGCGGGGTCACCGGGGAGCTGTTTTTT. Translating it yields CASTLAGGVTGELFF. Full variable domain (remainder filled in from reference TRBV7-2 and TRBJ2-2): GAGVSQSPSNKVTEKGKDVELRCDPISGHTALYWYRQSLGQGLEFLIYFQGNSAPDKSGLPSDRFSAERTGGSVSTLTIQRTQQEDSAVYLCASTLAGGVTGELFFGEGSRLTVL.

This clone was observed once. CDR3 bases: TGTGCCAGCAGCTTGGATCTGTCTAGCGGACAGGAGCAGTTCTTC. Protein sequence: CASSLDLSSGQEQFF. The J gene is TRBJ2-1, the V gene TRBV5-5; D is perhaps TRBD2 (7 bases). Germline V lookup: CDR1 SGHKS, CDR2 YYEKEE (reference sequence). The CDR3 extends over 15 amino acids. With 0 bases removed from V and 10 bases from J, the gap between germline ends came to 17 bases.

This clone was recorded once. This rearrangement joins TRBV2 to TRBJ1-2; 7 bases align to TRBD1. The CDR3 contains 14 residues. Germline V gives CDR1 SNHLY, CDR2 FYNNEI. After removal of 2 bases from V and 3 bases from J, the junction contained 3 bases not matched to a gene. This CDR3 reads CASSELQGDYGYTF. For the CDR3, the DNA is TGTGCCAGCAGTGAACTTCAGGGGGACTATGGCTACACCTTC.

This chain links TRBV7-9 with TRBJ2-1; D gene uncertain. In germline, CDR1 is SEHNR, CDR2 FQNEAQ (reference sequence). Between the trimmed V and J ends, which lost 1 base and 9 bases, there was a span of 7 bases. The CDR3 runs 12 residues. CDR3 amino acids: CASSLVGGEQFF. The CDR3, as DNA: TGTGCCAGCAGCTTAGTTGGCGGTGAGCAGTTCTTC.

This clone appeared a few times. This sequence joins TRBV19 and TRBJ1-3, with TRBD1 as a possible D gene (5 bases). This CDR3 has 13 residues. CDR1 and CDR2 from the germline V gene are LNHDA and SQIVND (reference sequence). V lost 10 bases and J 3 bases, leaving 13 bases between the germline ends. CDR3: CATGQGGGNTIYF. The CDR3 nucleotides read TGTGCCACGGGTCAGGGTGGTGGAAACACCATATATTTT.

The V and J genes are TRBV5-4 and TRBJ2-2; 11 bases agree with TRBD2. The CDR3 runs to 15 residues. The germline V gene encodes CDR1 SGHNT and CDR2 YYREEE (reference sequence). V trimming: 4 bases; J trimming: 5 bases; junction bases outside the gene matches: 4. The CDR3 loop is CASSKGLAETGELFF. In DNA, the CDR3 is TGTGCCAGCAGCAAGGGACTAGCGGAAACCGGGGAGCTGTTTTTT.

The chain uses TRBV7-2 and TRBJ2-7, with D perhaps TRBD1 (6 bases). Germline V gene data show CDR1 as SGHTA and CDR2 as FQGNSA. V was cut by 2 bases and J by 5 bases, with 13 bases left in between. The CDR3 is 14 amino acids. CDR3 in amino acids: CASSLMAGDNEQYF. The CDR3 coding sequence is TGTGCCAGCAGCTTAATGGCAGGGGACAACGAGCAGTACTTC.

This chain's CDR3 is CASSRPQGGNTEAFF. As DNA, the CDR3 is TGTGCCAGCAGTCGCCCACAGGGCGGGAACACTGAAGCTTTCTTT. J is TRBJ1-1 and V is TRBV28, with D possibly being TRBD1 (6 bases). Trimming pared 5 bases from V and 1 base from J, leaving 14 bases between. There are 15 residues in the CDR3. Germline V gene sequence: CDR1 MDHEN, CDR2 SYDVKM.

The chain combines TRBV7-8 with TRBJ2-3, with 10 bases lining up with TRBD2. Germline lookup yields CDR1 SGHVS and CDR2 FQNEAQ. Unmatched junction bases numbered 6, after V lost 4 bases and J lost 5 bases. This CDR3 contains 15 residues. The CDR3 loop is CASSSSGSRGDTQYF. The CDR3 DNA sequence: TGTGCCAGCAGCTCTAGCGGGAGTAGGGGAGATACGCAGTATTTT.

CDR3 in DNA: TGCAGCGTTGAAGATCCCGGACAGGCTGCGCAGCAGTACTTC. This codes for CSVEDPGQAAQQYF. The rearrangement joins TRBV29-1 to TRBJ2-7; TRBD1 aligns across 7 bases. Per germline, CDR1 SQVTM and CDR2 ANQGSEA. V trimming: 0 bases; J trimming: 8 bases; junction bases outside the gene matches: 10. This CDR3 comprises 14 residues.

V gene TRBV18 combines with J gene TRBJ1-1, with D perhaps TRBD1 (5 bases). Germline CDR1 KGHSH, CDR2 LQKENI. V was pared by 2 bases and J by 8 bases, with 15 bases between. CDR3 length: 14 residues. CDR3 in DNA: TGTGCCAGCTCACCATCCGCCGGGGGAGGGGAAGCTTTCTTT. It specifies CASSPSAGGGEAFF.

The chain joins TRBV7-3 to TRBJ2-6; 10 nucleotides agree with TRBD1. Trimming at V came to 5 bases and at J to 1 base, leaving 8 bases not matched to a gene. The length of the CDR3 is 18 residues. Germline V gene lookup returns CDR1 SGHTA and CDR2 FQGTGA. DNA for the CDR3: TGTGCCAGCAGCGAGACAGGGGGCCTTTGGTCTGGGGCCAACGTCCTGACTTTC. Amino acids: CASSETGGLWSGANVLTF.

The chain recombines TRBV29-1 with TRBJ2-2; D remains unclear. CDR3 size: 11 residues. Germline values: CDR1 SQVTM, CDR2 ANQGSEA. The V end was cut by 4 bases, the J end by 7 bases, with 7 bases between. The CDR3 DNA follows: TGCAGCGTTGTGGCTGTCGGGGAGCTGTTTTTT. Amino acid sequence: CSVVAVGELFF.

This rearrangement joins TRBV6-1 to TRBJ1-5; 7 nucleotides line up with TRBD1. V was clipped by 3 bases and J by 0 bases; unmatched bases: 8. The CDR3 is 17 amino acids. The germline gives CDR1 MNHNS, CDR2 SASEGT. The CDR3 DNA reads TGTGCCAGCAGTGAGATTACAGGGGCTTATAGCAATCAGCCCCAGCATTTT. It is translated as CASSEITGAYSNQPQHF.

In its sample, this clone was seen once. The rearrangement joins TRBV19 to TRBJ2-7; D is possibly TRBD2 (5 bases). The CDR3 runs to 13 residues. The V end lost 1 base, the J end lost 6 bases, and 10 bases lay between the germline ends. CDR1 and CDR2 from the germline V gene are LNHDA and SQIVND (reference sequence). CDR3 sequence reads: CASSIAEDAEQYF. CDR3 sequence (DNA): TGTGCCAGTAGTATAGCGGAGGATGCCGAGCAGTACTTC.

This clone was seen only a few times. The chain combines TRBV3-1 (or the pseudogene TRBV3-2) with TRBJ2-7; 9 nucleotides agree with TRBD1. CDR1 and CDR2 from the germline V gene are LGHDT and YNNKEL (reference sequence). This CDR3 region has 16 residues. J gave up 3 bases and V 4 bases, and 10 bases lay outside the gene matches. The CDR3 DNA reads as TGTGCCAGCAGCCCTCTCTCGTTGGGACAGGGCTACGAGCAGTACTTC. Translated: CASSPLSLGQGYEQYF.